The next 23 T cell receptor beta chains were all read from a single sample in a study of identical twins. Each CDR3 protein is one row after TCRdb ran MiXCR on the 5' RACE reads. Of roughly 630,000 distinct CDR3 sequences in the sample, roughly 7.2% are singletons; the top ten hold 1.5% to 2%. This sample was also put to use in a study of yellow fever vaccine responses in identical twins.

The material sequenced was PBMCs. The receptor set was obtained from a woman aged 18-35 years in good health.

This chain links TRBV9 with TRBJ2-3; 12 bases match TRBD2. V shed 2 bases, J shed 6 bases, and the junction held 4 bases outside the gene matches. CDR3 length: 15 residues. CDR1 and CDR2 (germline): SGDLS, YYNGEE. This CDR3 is CASSVLAGGMDTQYF. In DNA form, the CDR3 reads TGTGCCAGCAGCGTCCTAGCGGGAGGGATGGATACGCAGTATTTT.

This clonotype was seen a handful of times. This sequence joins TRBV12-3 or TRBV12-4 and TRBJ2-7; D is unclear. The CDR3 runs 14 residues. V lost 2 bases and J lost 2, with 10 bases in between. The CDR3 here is CASSLSLGTYEQYV. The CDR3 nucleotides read TGTGCCAGCAGTTTAAGTCTTGGTACCTACGAGCAGTACGTC.

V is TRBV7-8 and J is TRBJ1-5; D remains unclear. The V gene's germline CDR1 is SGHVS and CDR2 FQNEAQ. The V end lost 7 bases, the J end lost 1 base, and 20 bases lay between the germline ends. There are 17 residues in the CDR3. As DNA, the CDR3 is TGTGCCAGCACCCCATCGAGGCTGGAGGTGAGCAATCAGCCCCAGCATTTT. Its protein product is CASTPSRLEVSNQPQHF.

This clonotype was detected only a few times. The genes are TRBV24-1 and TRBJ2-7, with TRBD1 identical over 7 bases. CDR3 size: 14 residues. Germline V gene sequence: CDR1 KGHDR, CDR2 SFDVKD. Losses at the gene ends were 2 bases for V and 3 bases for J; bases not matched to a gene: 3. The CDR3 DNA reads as TGTGCCACCAGTGATTCGGGACAGAACTACGAGCAGTACTTC. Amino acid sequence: CATSDSGQNYEQYF.

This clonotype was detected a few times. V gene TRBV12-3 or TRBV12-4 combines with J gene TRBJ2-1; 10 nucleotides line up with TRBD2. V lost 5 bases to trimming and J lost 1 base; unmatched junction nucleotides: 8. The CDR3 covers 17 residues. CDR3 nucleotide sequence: TGTGCCAGCAGTCCCAGGACTAGCGGAACGTCCTACAATGAGCAGTTCTTC. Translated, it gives CASSPRTSGTSYNEQFF.

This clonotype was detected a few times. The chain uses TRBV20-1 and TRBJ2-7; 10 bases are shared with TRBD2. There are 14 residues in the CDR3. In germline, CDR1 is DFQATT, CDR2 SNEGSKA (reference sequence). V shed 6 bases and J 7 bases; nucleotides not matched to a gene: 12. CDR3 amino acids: CSATGTSAPWEQYF. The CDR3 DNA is TGCAGTGCGACCGGGACTAGCGCTCCCTGGGAGCAGTACTTC.

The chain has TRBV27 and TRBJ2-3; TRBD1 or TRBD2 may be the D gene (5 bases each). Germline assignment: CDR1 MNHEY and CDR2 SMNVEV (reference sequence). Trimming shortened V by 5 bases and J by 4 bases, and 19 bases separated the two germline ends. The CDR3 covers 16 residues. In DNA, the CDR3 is TGTGCCAGCAGTATCCCTCCCGTTGGGACCCCAGATACGCAGTATTTT. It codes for CASSIPPVGTPDTQYF.

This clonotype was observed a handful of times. The DNA of the CDR3 is TGTGCCAGCAGATCACCGGGACAGGGGGCATCCCTCCACTTT. Its translation: CASRSPGQGASLHF. The V gene is TRBV12-3 or TRBV12-4, the J gene TRBJ1-6, with 12 bases fitting TRBD1. This CDR3 has 14 amino acids. The trim removed 6 bases at V and 14 bases at J, leaving 8 bases unmatched.

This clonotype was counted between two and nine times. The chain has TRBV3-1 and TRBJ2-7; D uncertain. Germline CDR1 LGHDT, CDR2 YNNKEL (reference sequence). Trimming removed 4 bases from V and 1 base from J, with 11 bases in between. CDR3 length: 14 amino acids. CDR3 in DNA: TGTGCCAGCAGCCCCCTGGAAACGTCCTACGAGCAGTACTTC. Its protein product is CASSPLETSYEQYF.

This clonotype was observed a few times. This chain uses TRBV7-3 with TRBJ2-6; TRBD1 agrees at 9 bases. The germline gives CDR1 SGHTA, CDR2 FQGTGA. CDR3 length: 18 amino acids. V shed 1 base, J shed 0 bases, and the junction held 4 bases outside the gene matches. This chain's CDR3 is CASSLRGQGSSGANVLTF. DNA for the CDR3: TGTGCCAGCAGCTTAAGAGGACAGGGGAGCTCTGGGGCCAACGTCCTGACTTTC.

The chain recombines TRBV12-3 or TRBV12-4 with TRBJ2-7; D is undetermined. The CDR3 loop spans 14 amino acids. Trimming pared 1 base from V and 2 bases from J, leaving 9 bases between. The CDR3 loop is CASSLGFGPYEQYV. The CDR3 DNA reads TGTGCCAGCAGTTTAGGGTTTGGCCCCTACGAGCAGTACGTC.

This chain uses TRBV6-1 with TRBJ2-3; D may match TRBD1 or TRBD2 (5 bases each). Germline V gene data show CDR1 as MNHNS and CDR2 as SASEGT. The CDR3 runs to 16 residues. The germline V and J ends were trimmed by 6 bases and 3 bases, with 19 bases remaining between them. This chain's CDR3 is CASSPGRGRWTDTQYF. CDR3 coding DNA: TGTGCCAGCAGCCCGGGACGGGGAAGATGGACAGATACGCAGTATTTT.

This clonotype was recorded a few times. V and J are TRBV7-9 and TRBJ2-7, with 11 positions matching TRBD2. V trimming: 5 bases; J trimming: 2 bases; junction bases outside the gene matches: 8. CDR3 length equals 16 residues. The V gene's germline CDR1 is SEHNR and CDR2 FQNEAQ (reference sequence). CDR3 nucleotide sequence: TGTGCCAGCAGCGATGCCGGGACTAGCGGAACCTACGAGCAGTACTTC. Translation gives CASSDAGTSGTYEQYF.

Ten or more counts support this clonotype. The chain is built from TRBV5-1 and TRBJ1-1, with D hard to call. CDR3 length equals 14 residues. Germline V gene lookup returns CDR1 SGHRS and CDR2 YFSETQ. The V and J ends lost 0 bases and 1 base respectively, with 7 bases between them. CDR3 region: CASSLGHKNTEAFF. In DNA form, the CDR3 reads TGCGCCAGCAGCTTGGGACACAAGAACACTGAAGCTTTCTTT.

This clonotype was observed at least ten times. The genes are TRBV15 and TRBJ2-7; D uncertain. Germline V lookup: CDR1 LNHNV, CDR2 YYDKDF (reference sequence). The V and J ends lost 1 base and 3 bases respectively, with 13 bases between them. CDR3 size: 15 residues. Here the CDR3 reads CATSRVFDTFYEQYV. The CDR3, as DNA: TGTGCCACCAGCAGAGTTTTCGACACCTTCTACGAGCAGTACGTC.

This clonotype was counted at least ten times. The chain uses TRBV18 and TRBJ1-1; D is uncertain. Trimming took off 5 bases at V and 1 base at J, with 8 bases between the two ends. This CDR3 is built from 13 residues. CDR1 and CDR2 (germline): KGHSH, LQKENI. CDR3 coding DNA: TGTGCCAGCTCATTTCAAAGGAACACTGAAGCTTTCTTT. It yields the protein CASSFQRNTEAFF. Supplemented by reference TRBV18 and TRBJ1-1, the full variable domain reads NAGVMQNPRHLVRRRGQEARLRCSPMKGHSHVYWYRQLPEEGLKFMVYLQKENIIDESGMPKERFSAEFPKEGPSILRIQQVVRGDSAAYFCASSFQRNTEAFFGQGTRLTVV.

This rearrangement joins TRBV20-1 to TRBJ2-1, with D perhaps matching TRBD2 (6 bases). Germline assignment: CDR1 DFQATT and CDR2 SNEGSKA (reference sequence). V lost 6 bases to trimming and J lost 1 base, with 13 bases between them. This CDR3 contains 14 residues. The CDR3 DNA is TGCAGTGCGACGATTGGAGGGTCCTACAATGAGCAGTTCTTC. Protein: CSATIGGSYNEQFF.

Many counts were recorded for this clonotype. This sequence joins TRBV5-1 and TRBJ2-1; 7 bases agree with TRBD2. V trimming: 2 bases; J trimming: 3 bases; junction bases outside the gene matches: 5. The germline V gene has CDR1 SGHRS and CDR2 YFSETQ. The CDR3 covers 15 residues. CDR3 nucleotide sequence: TGCGCCAGCAGCTTACGACTAGCCAGCTACAATGAGCAGTTCTTC. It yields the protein CASSLRLASYNEQFF.

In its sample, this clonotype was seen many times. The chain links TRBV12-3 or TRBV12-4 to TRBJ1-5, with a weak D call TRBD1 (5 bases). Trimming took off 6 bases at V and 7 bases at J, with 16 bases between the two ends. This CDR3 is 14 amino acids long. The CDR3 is CASSKGLVDQPQHF. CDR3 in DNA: TGTGCCAGCAGCAAGGGGCTAGTGGACCAGCCCCAGCATTTT.

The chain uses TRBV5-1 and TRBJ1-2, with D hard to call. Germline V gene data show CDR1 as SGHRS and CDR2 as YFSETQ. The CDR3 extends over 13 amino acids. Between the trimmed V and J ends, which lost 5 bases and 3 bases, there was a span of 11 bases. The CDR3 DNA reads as TGCGCCAGCAGTCCCAGGCGGGACTATGGCTACACCTTC. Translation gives CASSPRRDYGYTF. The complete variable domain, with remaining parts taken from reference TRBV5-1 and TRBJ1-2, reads KAGVTQTPRYLIKTRGQQVTLSCSPISGHRSVSWYQQTPGQGLQFLFEYFSETQRNKGNFPGRFSGRQFSNSRSEMNVSTLELGDSALYLCASSPRRDYGYTFGSGTRLTVV.

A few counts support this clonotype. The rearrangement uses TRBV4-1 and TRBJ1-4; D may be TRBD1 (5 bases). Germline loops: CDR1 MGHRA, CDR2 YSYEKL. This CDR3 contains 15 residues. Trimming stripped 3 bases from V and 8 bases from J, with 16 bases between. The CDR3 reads CASSQFGIWGEKLFF. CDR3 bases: TGCGCCAGCAGCCAGTTTGGGATCTGGGGGGAAAAACTGTTTTTT.

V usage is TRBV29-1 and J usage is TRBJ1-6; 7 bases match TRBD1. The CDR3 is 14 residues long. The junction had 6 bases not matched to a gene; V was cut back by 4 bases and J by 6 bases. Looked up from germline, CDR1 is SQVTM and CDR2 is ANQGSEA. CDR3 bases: TGCAGCGTTGCGACAGGGAACGGTAATTCACCCCTCCACTTT. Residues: CSVATGNGNSPLHF.

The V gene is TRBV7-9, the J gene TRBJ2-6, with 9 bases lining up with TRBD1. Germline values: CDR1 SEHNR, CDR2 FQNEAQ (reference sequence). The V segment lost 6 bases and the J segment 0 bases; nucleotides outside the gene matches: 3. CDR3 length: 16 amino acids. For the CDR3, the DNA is TGTGCCAGCAGTGGGACAGGGCCCTCTGGGGCCAACGTCCTGACTTTC. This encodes CASSGTGPSGANVLTF. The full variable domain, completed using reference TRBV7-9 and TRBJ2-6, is DTGVSQNPRHKITKRGQNVTFRCDPISEHNRLYWYRQTLGQGPEFLTYFQNEAQLEKSRLLSDRFSAERPKGSFSTLEIQRTEQGDSAMYLCASSGTGPSGANVLTFGAGSRLTVL.